These 11 T cell receptor beta chains were all obtained from the same sample, sequenced in a study of early T cells in non-severe SARS-CoV-2 infection. TCRdb used MiXCR to reprocess the 5' RACE reads, holding one entry per CDR3 protein. The sample records more than 80,000 distinct CDR3 sequences, about 11% being singletons. The sample was whole blood. The source is an adult who was a healthcare worker with PCR-confirmed SARS-CoV-2 infection or an uninfected control (not recorded which).

This clonotype has only a few counts. The gene calls are TRBV20-1 and TRBJ2-7, with TRBD2 identical over 8 bases. CDR1 and CDR2 from the germline V gene are DFQATT and SNEGSKA (reference sequence). The J segment lost 2 bases and the V segment lost 2 bases, leaving 2 bases of the junction unmatched. CDR3 size: 13 residues. CDR3 loop: CSARYSGTYEQYF. CDR3 nucleotide sequence: TGCAGTGCTAGATATAGCGGGACCTACGAGCAGTACTTC.

The CDR3 here is CASSRAANEKLFF. DNA of the CDR3: TGCGCCAGCAGCAGGGCAGCAAATGAAAAACTGTTTTTT. The J gene is TRBJ1-4, the V gene TRBV10-2; TRBD1 is a possible D gene (5 bases). CDR1 and CDR2 from the germline V gene are WSHSY and SAAADI. Trimming removed 6 bases at V and 5 bases at J, with 10 bases between. This CDR3 has 13 residues.

This chain uses TRBV28 with TRBJ1-1; weak D call: TRBD1 (6 bases). The CDR3 totals 11 residues. Trimming removed 8 bases at V and 9 bases at J, with 13 bases between. CDR1 MDHEN and CDR2 SYDVKM come from the germline V gene. The CDR3 DNA follows: TGTGCCAGCGCATTAGGGGGTCAAGCTTTCTTT. Translation: CASALGGQAFF.

The chain is built from TRBV7-8 and TRBJ1-5; D may be TRBD1 (6 bases). V gave up 5 bases and J gave up 3 bases, with 14 bases separating them. The germline V gene has CDR1 SGHVS and CDR2 FQNEAQ. This CDR3 is 15 amino acids long. CDR3 protein: CASSRDNLPNQPQHF. The DNA of the CDR3 is TGTGCCAGCAGCCGGGACAATTTGCCCAATCAGCCCCAGCATTTT.

The table lists this clonotype with many counts. This sequence joins TRBV18 and TRBJ2-5, with D unclear. Trimming pared 1 base from V and 2 bases from J, leaving 5 bases between. Germline V gives CDR1 KGHSH, CDR2 LQKENI. The CDR3 is 13 amino acids. The CDR3: CASSPQPQETQYF. The CDR3 bases are TGTGCCAGCTCACCACAGCCACAAGAGACCCAGTACTTC.

There are a few counts of this clonotype. J is TRBJ2-3 and V is TRBV24-1; D perhaps matches TRBD2 (5 bases). Germline V lookup: CDR1 KGHDR, CDR2 SFDVKD. The CDR3 sequence is 17 residues long. The V end was cut by 4 bases, the J end by 0 bases, with 16 bases between. CDR3 nucleotides: TGTGCCACCAGTGACCGGACTCCTTACCCTAGCACAGATACGCAGTATTTT. Translation: CATSDRTPYPSTDTQYF.

This clonotype was counted many times. This chain joins TRBV5-1 and TRBJ2-7; D may be TRBD2 (5 bases). CDR3 size: 15 residues. V dropped 4 bases and J dropped 4 bases, with 18 bases sitting between them. CDR1 and CDR2 (germline): SGHRS, YFSETQ. This CDR3 reads CASSPTSTEGYEQYF. DNA of the CDR3: TGCGCCAGCAGCCCTACGAGCACAGAGGGTTACGAGCAGTACTTC.

The sample holds a few counts of this clonotype. The chain recombines TRBV5-1 with TRBJ1-2; 10 bases match TRBD1. The CDR3 is 13 residues long. J gave up 6 bases and V 4 bases, and 3 bases lay outside the gene matches. The V gene's germline CDR1 is SGHRS and CDR2 YFSETQ. The CDR3 is CASSPGQGDGYTF. For the CDR3, the DNA is TGCGCCAGCAGCCCCGGACAGGGGGATGGCTACACCTTC.

This clonotype was counted ten times or more. V gene TRBV29-1 combines with J gene TRBJ1-5; 11 positions match TRBD1. The CDR3 is made up of 14 amino acids. In germline, CDR1 is SQVTM, CDR2 ANQGSEA. J was trimmed by 5 bases and V by 3 bases; bases with no gene match: 3. CDR3 in amino acids: CSVEGTGGDQPQHF. The CDR3 DNA reads TGCAGCGTTGAGGGGACAGGGGGTGATCAGCCCCAGCATTTT.

This clonotype came up many times. The rearrangement links TRBV28 to TRBJ1-1; possibly TRBD1 for D (6 bases). The V gene lost 1 base and the J gene lost 8 bases, with 14 bases spanning the gap. The CDR3 spans 14 residues. The V gene's germline CDR1 is MDHEN and CDR2 SYDVKM. The CDR3 reads CASSLSGGALEAFF. DNA for the CDR3: TGTGCCAGCAGTTTATCGGGGGGGGCTTTGGAAGCTTTCTTT.

This clonotype came up many times. The chain recombines TRBV10-2 with TRBJ2-4; weak D call: TRBD1 (5 bases). The ends were cut back, 0 bases at V and 5 bases at J, with 8 bases in the middle. The germline gives CDR1 WSHSY, CDR2 SAAADI. The CDR3 loop spans 14 amino acids. The CDR3 DNA is TGCGCCAGCAGTGAGTCGAACAGGCAAAACATTCAGTACTTC. Translated, it gives CASSESNRQNIQYF.